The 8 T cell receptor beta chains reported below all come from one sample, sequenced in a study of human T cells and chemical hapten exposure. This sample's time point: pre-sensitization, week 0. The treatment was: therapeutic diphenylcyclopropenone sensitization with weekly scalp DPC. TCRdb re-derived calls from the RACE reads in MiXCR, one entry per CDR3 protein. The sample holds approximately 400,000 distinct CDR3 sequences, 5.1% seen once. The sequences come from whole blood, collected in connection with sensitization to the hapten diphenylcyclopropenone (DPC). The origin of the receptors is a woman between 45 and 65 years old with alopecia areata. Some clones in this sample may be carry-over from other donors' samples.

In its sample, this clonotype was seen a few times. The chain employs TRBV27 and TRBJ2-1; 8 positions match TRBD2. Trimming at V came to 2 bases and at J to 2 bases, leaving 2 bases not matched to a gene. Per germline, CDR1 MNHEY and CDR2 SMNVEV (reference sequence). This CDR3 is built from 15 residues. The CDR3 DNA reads TGTGCCAGCAGTTTAGACGGGGGGGCCTACAATGAGCAGTTCTTC. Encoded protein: CASSLDGGAYNEQFF.

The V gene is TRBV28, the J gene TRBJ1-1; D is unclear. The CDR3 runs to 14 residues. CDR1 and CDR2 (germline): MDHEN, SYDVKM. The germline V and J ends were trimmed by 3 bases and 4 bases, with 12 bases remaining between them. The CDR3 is CASSFRQIGTEAFF. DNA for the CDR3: TGTGCCAGCAGTTTCAGGCAGATTGGCACTGAAGCTTTCTTT.

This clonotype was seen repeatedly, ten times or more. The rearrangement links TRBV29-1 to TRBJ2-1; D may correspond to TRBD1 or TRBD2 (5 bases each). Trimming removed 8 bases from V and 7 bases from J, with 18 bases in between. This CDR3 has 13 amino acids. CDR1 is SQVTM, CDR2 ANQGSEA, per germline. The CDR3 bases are TGCAGCACAAGCCAGGGTGGGGGAAATGAGCAGTTCTTC. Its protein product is CSTSQGGGNEQFF.

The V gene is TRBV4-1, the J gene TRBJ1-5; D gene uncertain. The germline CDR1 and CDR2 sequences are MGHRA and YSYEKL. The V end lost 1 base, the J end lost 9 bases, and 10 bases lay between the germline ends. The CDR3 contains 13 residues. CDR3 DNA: TGCGCCAGCAGCCAAGTGGCTTTACGGCCCCAGCATTTT. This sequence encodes CASSQVALRPQHF.

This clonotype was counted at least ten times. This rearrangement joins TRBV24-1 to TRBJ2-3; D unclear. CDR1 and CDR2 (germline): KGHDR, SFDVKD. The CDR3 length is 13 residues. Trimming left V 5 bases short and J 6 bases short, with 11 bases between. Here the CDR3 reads CATSVRSGDTQYF. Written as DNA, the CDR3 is TGTGCCACCAGTGTTCGATCCGGGGATACGCAGTATTTT.

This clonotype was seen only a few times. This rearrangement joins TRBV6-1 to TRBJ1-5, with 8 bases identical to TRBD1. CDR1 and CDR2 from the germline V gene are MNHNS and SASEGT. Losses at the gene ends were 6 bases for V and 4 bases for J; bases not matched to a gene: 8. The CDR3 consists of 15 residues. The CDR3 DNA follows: TGTGCCAGCAGCGGTCGGACAGGGATAAATCAGCCCCAGCATTTT. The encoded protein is CASSGRTGINQPQHF.

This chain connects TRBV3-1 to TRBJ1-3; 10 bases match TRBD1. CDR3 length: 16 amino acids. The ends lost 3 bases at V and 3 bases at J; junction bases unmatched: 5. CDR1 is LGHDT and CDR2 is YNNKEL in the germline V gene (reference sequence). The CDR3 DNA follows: TGTGCCAGCAGCCAGGGGACAGGGGAATATGGAAACACCATATATTTT. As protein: CASSQGTGEYGNTIYF.

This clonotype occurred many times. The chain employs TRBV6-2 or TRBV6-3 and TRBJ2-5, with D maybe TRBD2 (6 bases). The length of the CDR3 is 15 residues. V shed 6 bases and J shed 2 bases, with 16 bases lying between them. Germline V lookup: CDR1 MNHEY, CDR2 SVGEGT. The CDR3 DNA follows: TGTGCCAGCAGGCCCGGGACTTATGAACAAGAGACCCAGTACTTC. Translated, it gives CASRPGTYEQETQYF.